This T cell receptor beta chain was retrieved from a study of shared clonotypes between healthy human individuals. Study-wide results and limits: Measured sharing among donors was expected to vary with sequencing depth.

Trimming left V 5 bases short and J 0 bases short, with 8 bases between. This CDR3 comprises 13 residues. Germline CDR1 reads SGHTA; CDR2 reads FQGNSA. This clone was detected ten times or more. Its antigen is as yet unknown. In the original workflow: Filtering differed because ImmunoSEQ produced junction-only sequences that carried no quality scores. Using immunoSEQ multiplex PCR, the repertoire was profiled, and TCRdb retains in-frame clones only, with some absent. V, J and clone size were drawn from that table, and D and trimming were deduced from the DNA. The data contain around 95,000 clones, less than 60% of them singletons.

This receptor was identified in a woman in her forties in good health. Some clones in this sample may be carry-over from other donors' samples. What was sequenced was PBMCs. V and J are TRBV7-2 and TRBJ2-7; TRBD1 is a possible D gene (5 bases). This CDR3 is CASSRTPSYEQYF. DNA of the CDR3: TGTGCCAGCAGCCGGACACCCTCCTACGAGCAGTACTTC.